This passage covers 12 T cell receptor beta chains from one sample sequenced in a study of blood T cell repertoires in COVID-19. This table comes from immunoSEQ multiplex PCR, and its TCRdb copy is limited to in-frame clones, with some not included. Of 170,000 or so clones listed, over 75% are singletons. The sequenced sample was peripheral blood. These receptors all come from a man aged 65 to 79 with active or convalescent COVID-19.

The chain joins TRBV2 to TRBJ2-7; TRBD2 might be the D (6 bases). Trimming pared 7 bases from V and 3 bases from J, leaving 13 bases between. CDR3 length: 13 amino acids. Germline V gives CDR1 SNHLY, CDR2 FYNNEI. CDR3: CASTGDTIYEQYF. CDR3 DNA sequence: TGTGCCAGCACGGGAGACACCATCTACGAGCAGTACTTC. Supplemented by reference TRBV2 and TRBJ2-7, the full variable domain reads EPEVTQTPSHQVTQMGQEVILRCVPISNHLYFYWYRQILGQKVEFLVSFYNNEISEKSEIFDDQFSVERPDGSNFTLKIRSTKLEDSAMYFCASTGDTIYEQYFGPGTRLTVT.

This rearrangement joins TRBV24-1 to TRBJ1-2; maybe TRBD1 (5 bases). This CDR3 region has 13 residues. Germline V lookup: CDR1 KGHDR, CDR2 SFDVKD. The V end lost 4 bases, the J end lost 8 bases, and 13 bases lay between the germline ends. CDR3 nucleotides: TGTGCCACCAGTGACGTCGGGGGGAGAGGCTACACCTTC. Translated: CATSDVGGRGYTF.

CDR3 amino acids: CASRPTGRVGHGYTF. Here the CDR3 DNA reads TGTGCCAGCAGGCCAACAGGCAGAGTGGGTCATGGCTACACCTTC. The V call is TRBV5-4, the J call TRBJ1-2, with a possible D match to TRBD1 (5 bases). V lost 5 bases and J lost 6, with 20 bases in between. The CDR3 is 15 amino acids. From germline, CDR1 is SGHNT and CDR2 YYREEE (reference sequence).

The V and J genes are TRBV6-5 and TRBJ2-7; tentative D call: TRBD1 (6 bases). CDR3 length equals 14 residues. Trimming cost V 7 bases and J 5 bases, with 18 bases left between them. Germline V gene data show CDR1 as MNHEY and CDR2 as SVGAGI. In nucleotides, the CDR3 is TGTGCCAGCACCTACAGGGACGGTTACGACGAGCAGTACTTC. Its protein product is CASTYRDGYDEQYF.

The V call is TRBV10-1, the J call TRBJ2-2; TRBD2 might be the D (5 bases). This CDR3 is built from 16 residues. Trimming took off 4 bases at V and 5 bases at J, with 17 bases between the two ends. Germline CDR1 is WNHNN and CDR2 is SYGVQD (reference sequence). The CDR3: CASSVAIGSATGELFF. CDR3 sequence (DNA): TGCGCCAGCAGTGTCGCCATTGGGAGCGCGACCGGGGAGCTGTTTTTT.

This clone was seen a few times. The V call is TRBV6-6, the J call TRBJ1-1; TRBD1 agrees at 8 bases. The junction had 6 bases not matched to a gene; V was cut back by 8 bases and J by 10 bases. The CDR3 extends over 11 amino acids. Germline V gives CDR1 MNHNY, CDR2 SVGAGI (reference sequence). The CDR3 is CASGQGATAFF. DNA for the CDR3: TGTGCCAGCGGGCAGGGGGCCACAGCTTTCTTT.

This clone was found once. CDR3 coding DNA: TGTGCTAGTGGTTTCGGACAGAAATACAATGAGCAGTTCTTC. Its protein product is CASGFGQKYNEQFF. The chain combines TRBV12-5 with TRBJ2-1; D may be TRBD1 (6 bases). The CDR3 totals 14 residues. Trimming shortened V by 3 bases and J by 4 bases, and 10 bases separated the two germline ends. Germline V gives CDR1 LGHNT, CDR2 FRNRAP.

The genes are TRBV5-1 and TRBJ2-5; possible D gene TRBD1, 6 bases. V gave up 3 bases and J gave up 5 bases, with 14 bases separating them. Germline CDR1 is SGHRS and CDR2 is YFSETQ. This CDR3 comprises 14 residues. CDR3 bases: TGCGCCAGCAGCTCAGGACAGCCCGGGGAGACCCAGTACTTC. It specifies CASSSGQPGETQYF.

This sequence joins TRBV5-1 and TRBJ2-7; weak D call: TRBD2 (6 bases). This CDR3 has 14 amino acids. The germline V and J ends were trimmed by 4 bases and 3 bases, with 14 bases remaining between them. Germline V gene lookup returns CDR1 SGHRS and CDR2 YFSETQ. The CDR3 loop reads CASSRDGGDYEQYF. Written as DNA, the CDR3 is TGCGCCAGCAGCCGGGACGGAGGGGACTACGAGCAGTACTTC.

This chain connects TRBV18 to TRBJ1-2; 8 positions agree with TRBD1. The ends lost 4 bases at V and 9 bases at J; junction bases unmatched: 13. This CDR3 comprises 15 residues. Germline V gene sequence: CDR1 KGHSH, CDR2 LQKENI. CDR3 amino acids: CASSRAQGQEGSYTF. CDR3 in DNA: TGTGCCAGCTCACGCGCCCAGGGACAGGAGGGTAGCTACACCTTC.

A few counts support this clone. This chain uses TRBV18 with TRBJ2-1; 12 bases line up with TRBD2. The CDR3 spans 19 residues. Germline-derived CDR1 and CDR2 are KGHSH and LQKENI. V lost 4 bases and J lost 7; bases outside the gene matches: 17. The CDR3 is CASSLLPRLAGDVWNEQFF. In DNA form, the CDR3 reads TGTGCCAGCTCACTCCTACCGAGACTAGCGGGAGACGTTTGGAATGAGCAGTTCTTC.

This clone was counted between two and nine times. This chain's CDR3 is CASSRGLAGAFSYNEQFF. In DNA form, the CDR3 reads TGTGCCAGCAGCCGGGGACTAGCGGGGGCCTTCTCCTACAATGAGCAGTTCTTC. The chain carries TRBV7-9 and TRBJ2-1, with 14 bases matching TRBD2. V gave up 5 bases and J gave up 0 bases; unmatched junction bases: 6. The CDR3 runs 18 residues. Looked up from germline, CDR1 is SEHNR and CDR2 is FQNEAQ (reference sequence).